This record looks at one TCR beta chain sequence and its context. Antigen specificity is unknown. V was trimmed by 5 bases and J by 6 bases, leaving 21 bases between them. Germline V gene data show CDR1 as SGHTA and CDR2 as FQGNSA. The CDR3 extends over 16 amino acids. The data were produced by immunoSEQ multiplex PCR, yet TCRdb's version contains in-frame clones alone and is incomplete. The repertoire has 65,000 to 75,000 clones, roughly four fifths of them found once; the top ten carry roughly 5.4%. The sample is drawn from a study of T cell responses to AZD1222 COVID-19 vaccine. Findings and limits, study-wide: The study found Spike-specific TCR breadth and depth rose after two AZD1222 doses. Females made up more of the donors, who were largely white British, and clonal diversity may have come out too low.

The receptor comes from an adult in good health. The starting material was peripheral blood, obtained on day 0 of AZD1222 vaccination. The V call is TRBV7-2, the J call TRBJ2-3, with D perhaps TRBD2 (6 bases). The CDR3 is CASSLKGGAPGDTQYF. Written as DNA, the CDR3 is TGTGCCAGCAGCCTAAAAGGCGGGGCTCCGGGGGATACGCAGTATTTT.